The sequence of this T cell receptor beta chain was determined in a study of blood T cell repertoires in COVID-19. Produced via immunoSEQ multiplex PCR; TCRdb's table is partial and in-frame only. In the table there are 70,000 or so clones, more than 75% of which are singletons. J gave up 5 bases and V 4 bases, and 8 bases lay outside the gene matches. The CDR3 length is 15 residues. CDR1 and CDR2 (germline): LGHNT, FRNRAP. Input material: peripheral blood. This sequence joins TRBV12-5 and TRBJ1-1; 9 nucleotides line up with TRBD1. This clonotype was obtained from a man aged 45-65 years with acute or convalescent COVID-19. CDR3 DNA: TGTGCTAGTGGTTCCGGGACAGGGAGTTATACTGAAGCTTTCTTT. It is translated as CASGSGTGSYTEAFF.